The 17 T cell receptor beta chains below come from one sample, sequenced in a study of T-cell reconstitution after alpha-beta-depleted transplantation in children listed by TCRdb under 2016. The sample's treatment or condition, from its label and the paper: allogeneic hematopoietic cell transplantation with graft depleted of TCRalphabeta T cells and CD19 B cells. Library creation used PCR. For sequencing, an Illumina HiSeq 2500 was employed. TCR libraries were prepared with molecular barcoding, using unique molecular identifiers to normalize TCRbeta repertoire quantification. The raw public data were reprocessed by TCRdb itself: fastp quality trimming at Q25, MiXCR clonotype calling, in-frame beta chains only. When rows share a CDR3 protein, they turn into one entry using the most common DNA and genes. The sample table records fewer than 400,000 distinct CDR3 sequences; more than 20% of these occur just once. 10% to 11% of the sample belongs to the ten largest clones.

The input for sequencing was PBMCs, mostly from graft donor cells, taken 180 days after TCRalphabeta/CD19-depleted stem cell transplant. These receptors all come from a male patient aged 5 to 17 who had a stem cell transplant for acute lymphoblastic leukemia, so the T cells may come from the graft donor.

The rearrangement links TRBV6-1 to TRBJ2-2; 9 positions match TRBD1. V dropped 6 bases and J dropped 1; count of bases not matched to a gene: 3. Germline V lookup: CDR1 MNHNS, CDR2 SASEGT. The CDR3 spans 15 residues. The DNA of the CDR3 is TGTGCCAGCAGCCCGGACAGGGGGAACACCGGGGAGCTGTTTTTT. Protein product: CASSPDRGNTGELFF.

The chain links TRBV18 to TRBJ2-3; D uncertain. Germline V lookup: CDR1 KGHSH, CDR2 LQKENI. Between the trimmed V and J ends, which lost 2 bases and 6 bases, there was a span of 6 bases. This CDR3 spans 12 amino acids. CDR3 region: CASSPTKDTQYF. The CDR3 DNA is TGTGCCAGCTCACCAACCAAGGATACGCAGTATTTT.

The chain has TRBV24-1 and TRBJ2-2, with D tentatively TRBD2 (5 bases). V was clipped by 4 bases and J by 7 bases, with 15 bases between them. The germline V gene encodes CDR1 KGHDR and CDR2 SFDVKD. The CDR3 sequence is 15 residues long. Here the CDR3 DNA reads TGTGCCACCAGTGACCCGAGGGCCGCCCACGGGGAGCTGTTTTTT. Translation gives CATSDPRAAHGELFF.

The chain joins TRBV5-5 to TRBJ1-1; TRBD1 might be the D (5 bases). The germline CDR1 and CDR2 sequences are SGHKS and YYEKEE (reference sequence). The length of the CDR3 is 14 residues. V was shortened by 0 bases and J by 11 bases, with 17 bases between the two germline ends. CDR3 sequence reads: CASSLDHGGRGAFF. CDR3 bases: TGTGCCAGCAGCTTGGATCATGGAGGGCGGGGGGCTTTCTTT.

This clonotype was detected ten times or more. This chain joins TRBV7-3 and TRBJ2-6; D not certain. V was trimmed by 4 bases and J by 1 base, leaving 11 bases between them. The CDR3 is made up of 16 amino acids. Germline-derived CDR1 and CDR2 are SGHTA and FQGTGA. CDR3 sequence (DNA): TGTGCCAGCAGCTCGTACCACATATCTGGGGCCAACGTCCTGACTTTC. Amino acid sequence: CASSSYHISGANVLTF.

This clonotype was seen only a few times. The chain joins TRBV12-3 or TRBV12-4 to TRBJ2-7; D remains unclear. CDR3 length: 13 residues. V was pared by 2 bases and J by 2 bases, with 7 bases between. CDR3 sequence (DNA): TGTGCCAGCAGTTTATTATCACCCTACGAGCAGTACTTC. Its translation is CASSLLSPYEQYF.

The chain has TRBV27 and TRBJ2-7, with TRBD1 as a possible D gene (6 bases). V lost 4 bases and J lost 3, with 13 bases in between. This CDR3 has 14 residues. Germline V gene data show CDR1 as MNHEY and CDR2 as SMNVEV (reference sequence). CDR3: CASSSGRTVYEQYF. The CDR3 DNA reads TGTGCCAGCAGTTCGGGCCGGACAGTCTACGAGCAGTACTTC.

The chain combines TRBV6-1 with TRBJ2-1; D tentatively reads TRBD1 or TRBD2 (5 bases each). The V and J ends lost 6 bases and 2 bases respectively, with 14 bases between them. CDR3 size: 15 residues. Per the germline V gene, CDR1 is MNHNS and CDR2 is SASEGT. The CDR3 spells CASRRPGTAYNEQFF. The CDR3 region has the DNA TGTGCCAGCAGACGCCCCGGGACGGCCTACAATGAGCAGTTCTTC.

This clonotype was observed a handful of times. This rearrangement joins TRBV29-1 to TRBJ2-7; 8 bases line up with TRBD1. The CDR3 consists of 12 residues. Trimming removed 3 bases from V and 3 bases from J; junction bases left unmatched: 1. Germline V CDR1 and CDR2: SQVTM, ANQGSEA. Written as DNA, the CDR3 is TGCAGCGTTGAGGACAGGGTCTACGAGCAGTACTTC. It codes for CSVEDRVYEQYF.

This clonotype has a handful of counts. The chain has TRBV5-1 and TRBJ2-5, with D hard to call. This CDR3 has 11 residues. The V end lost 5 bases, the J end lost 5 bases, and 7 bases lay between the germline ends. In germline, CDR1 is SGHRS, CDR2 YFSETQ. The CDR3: CASRTIETQYF. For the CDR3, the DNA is TGCGCCAGCAGAACAATTGAGACCCAGTACTTC.

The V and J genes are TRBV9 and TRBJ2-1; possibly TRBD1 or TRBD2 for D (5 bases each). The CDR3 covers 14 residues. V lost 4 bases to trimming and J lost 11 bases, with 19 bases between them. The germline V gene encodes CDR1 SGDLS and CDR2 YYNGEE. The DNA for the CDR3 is TGTGCCAGCAGCCCTCGGGGCAACATGAACAAGCAGTTCTTC. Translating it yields CASSPRGNMNKQFF.

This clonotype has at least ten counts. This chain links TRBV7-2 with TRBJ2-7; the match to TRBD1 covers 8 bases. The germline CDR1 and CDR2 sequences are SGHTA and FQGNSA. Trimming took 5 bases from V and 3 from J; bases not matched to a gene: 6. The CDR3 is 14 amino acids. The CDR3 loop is CASSKGQVDYEQYF. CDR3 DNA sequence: TGTGCCAGCAGCAAGGGACAGGTAGACTACGAGCAGTACTTC.

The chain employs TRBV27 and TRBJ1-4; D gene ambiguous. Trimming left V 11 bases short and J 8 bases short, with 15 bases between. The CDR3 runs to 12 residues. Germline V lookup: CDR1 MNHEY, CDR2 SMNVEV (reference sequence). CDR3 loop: CASRRDGEKLFF. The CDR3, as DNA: TGTGCCTCCCGTAGGGATGGAGAAAAACTGTTTTTT.

CDR3 nucleotides: TGCGCCAGCAGCCGGGGGACGGGGTCCGGGGAGACCCAGTACTTC. Translation gives CASSRGTGSGETQYF. The gene calls are TRBV5-1 and TRBJ2-5; D might be TRBD2 (6 bases). Trimming pared 4 bases from V and 5 bases from J, leaving 18 bases between. The CDR3 contains 15 residues. Per the germline V gene, CDR1 is SGHRS and CDR2 is YFSETQ.

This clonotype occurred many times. As DNA, the CDR3 is TGCGCCAGCGGGACGAGCGGGAGGGCCTACAATGAGCAGTTCTTC. Translated: CASGTSGRAYNEQFF. The rearrangement links TRBV5-1 to TRBJ2-1; 10 bases match TRBD2. The trim removed 7 bases at V and 2 bases at J, leaving 6 bases unmatched. The germline V gene has CDR1 SGHRS and CDR2 YFSETQ. This CDR3 region has 15 residues.

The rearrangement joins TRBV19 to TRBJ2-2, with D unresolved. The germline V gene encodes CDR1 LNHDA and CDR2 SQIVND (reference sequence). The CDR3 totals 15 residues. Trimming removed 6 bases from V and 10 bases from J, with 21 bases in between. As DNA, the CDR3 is TGTGCCAGTAGGCCCCATATCTCCCCCGCAGAGGAGCTGTTTTTT. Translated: CASRPHISPAEELFF.

CDR3 sequence reads: CASSPAVHRGSRYNEQFF. DNA of the CDR3: TGCGCCAGCAGCCCGGCCGTCCACAGGGGATCCCGGTACAATGAGCAGTTCTTC. V and J are TRBV5-1 and TRBJ2-1, with 7 positions matching TRBD1. Germline V gene data show CDR1 as SGHRS and CDR2 as YFSETQ. This CDR3 contains 18 residues. The trim removed 4 bases at V and 4 bases at J, leaving 17 bases unmatched.